One sample yielded the 3 T cell receptor beta chains listed below, sequenced in a study of CD8+ T cells in alopecia areata. Sequencing used cDNA as its template, made by extracting RNA and reverse transcribing it. Profiled with immunoSEQ multiplex PCR; TCRdb holds only in-frame clones, not every one. The data hold around 190,000 clones, with roughly 50% observed a single time. The sample was CD8+ T cells sorted from blood. Receptor source: a human donor in good health.

The chain employs TRBV2 and TRBJ1-6; the D gene is possibly TRBD1 (6 bases). From germline, CDR1 is SNHLY and CDR2 FYNNEI. V was pared by 4 bases and J by 8 bases, with 15 bases between. The CDR3 covers 15 residues. As DNA, the CDR3 is TGTGCCAGCAGTGGGTCCCGGGACATGTATTCACCCCTCCACTTT. Protein product: CASSGSRDMYSPLHF.

The chain recombines TRBV27 with TRBJ2-1, with 9 bases matching TRBD2. The CDR3 runs 15 residues. V trimming: 0 bases; J trimming: 10 bases; junction bases outside the gene matches: 7. CDR1 is MNHEY, CDR2 SMNVEV, per germline (reference sequence). The CDR3 nucleotides are TGTGCCAGCAGTTTATCTGGCGGGGGGGCGGTAGAGCAGTTCTTC. This codes for CASSLSGGGAVEQFF.

The rearrangement links TRBV6-4 to TRBJ1-1, with D unclear. Per the germline V gene, CDR1 is MRHNA and CDR2 is SNTAGT. The CDR3 contains 13 residues. Trimming shortened V by 3 bases and J by 3 bases, and 8 bases separated the two germline ends. The CDR3 DNA is TGTGCCAGCAGTGATGGCCCGGACACTGAAGCTTTCTTT. Protein product: CASSDGPDTEAFF.